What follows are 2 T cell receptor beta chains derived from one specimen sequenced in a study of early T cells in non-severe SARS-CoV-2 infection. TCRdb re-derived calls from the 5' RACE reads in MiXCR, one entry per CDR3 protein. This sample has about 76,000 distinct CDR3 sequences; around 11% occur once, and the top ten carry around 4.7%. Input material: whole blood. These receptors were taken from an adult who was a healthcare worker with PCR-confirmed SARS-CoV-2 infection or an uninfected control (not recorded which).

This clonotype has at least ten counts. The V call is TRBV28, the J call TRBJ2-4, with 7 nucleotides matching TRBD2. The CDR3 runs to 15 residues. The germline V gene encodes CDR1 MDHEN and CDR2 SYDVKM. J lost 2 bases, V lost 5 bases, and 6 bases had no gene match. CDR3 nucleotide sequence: TGTGCCAGCAGTCCACGGGGGGAAACCAAAAACATTCAGTACTTC. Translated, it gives CASSPRGETKNIQYF.

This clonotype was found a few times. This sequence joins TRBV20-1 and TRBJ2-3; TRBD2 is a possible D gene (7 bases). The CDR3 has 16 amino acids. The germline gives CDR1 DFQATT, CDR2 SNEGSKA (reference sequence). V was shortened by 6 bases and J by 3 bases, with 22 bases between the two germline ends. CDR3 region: CSAEPSRGGGTDTQYF. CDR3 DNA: TGCAGTGCGGAACCTAGTAGAGGGGGGGGTACAGATACGCAGTATTTT.